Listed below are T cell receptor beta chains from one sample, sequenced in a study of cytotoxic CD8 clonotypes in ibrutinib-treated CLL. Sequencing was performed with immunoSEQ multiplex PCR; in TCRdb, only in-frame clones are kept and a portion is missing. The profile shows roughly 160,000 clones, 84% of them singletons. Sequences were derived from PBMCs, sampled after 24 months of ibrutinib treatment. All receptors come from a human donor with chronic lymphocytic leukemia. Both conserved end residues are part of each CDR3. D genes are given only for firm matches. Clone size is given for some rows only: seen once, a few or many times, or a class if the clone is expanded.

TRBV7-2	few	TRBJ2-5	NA	TGTGCCAGCAGCCCCGGGGGAAAGGAGACCCAGTACTTC	CASSPGGKETQYF
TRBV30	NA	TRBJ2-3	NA	TGTGCCAGACAGACTAGCACAGATACGCAGTATTTT	CARQTSTDTQYF
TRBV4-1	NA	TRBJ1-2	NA	TGCGCCAGCAGCCAAGGGGGAGAGACTAGGGGCTACACCTTC	CASSQGGETRGYTF
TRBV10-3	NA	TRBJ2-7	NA	TGTGCCACGGGGAGTTTGAACGAGCAGTACTTC	CATGSLNEQYF
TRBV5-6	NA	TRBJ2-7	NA	TGTGCCAGCAGCTTATACGGGGGCTACGAGCAGTACTTC	CASSLYGGYEQYF
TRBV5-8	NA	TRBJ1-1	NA	TGTGCCAGCAGCTTTATCCACCGGGGAGTGAACACTGAAGCTTTCTTT	CASSFIHRGVNTEAFF
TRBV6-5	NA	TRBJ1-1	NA	TGTGCCAGCAGAACTCAGAGGAACACTGAAGCTTTCTTT	CASRTQRNTEAFF
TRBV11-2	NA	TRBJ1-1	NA	TGTGCCAGCCAAGGTGACAGCCGCCTACCGAACACTGAAGCTTTCTTT	CASQGDSRLPNTEAFF
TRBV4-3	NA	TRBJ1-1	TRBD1	TGCGCCAGCAGACCCGGGACAGGTGGGCCTGAAGCTTTCTTT	CASRPGTGGPEAFF
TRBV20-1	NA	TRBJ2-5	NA	TGCAGTGAAGGGCAACAAGAGACCCAGTACTTC	CSEGQQETQYF
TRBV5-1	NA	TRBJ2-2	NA	TGCGCCAGCAGCTCCGGGACCGATCCGAACACCGGGGAGCTGTTTTTT	CASSSGTDPNTGELFF
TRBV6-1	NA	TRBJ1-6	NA	TGTGCCAGCATCGGGCCCAGGAATTCACCCCTCCACTTT	CASIGPRNSPLHF
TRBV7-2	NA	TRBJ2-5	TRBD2	TGTGCCAGCAGTCAAGGGAGGAGCGGGGCGGAGACCCAGTACTTC	CASSQGRSGAETQYF
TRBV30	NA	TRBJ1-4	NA	TGTGCCTGGACATGGATGGGCGAAAAACTGTTTTTT	CAWTWMGEKLFF
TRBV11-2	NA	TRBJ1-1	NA	TGTGCCAGCAGCTACGGACGGACAGAAGCTTTCTTT	CASSYGRTEAFF
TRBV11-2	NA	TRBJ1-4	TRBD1	TGTGCCAGCAGCTTAGACCCACAGGGGATGGATGAAAAACTGTTTTTT	CASSLDPQGMDEKLFF
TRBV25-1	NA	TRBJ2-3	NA	TGTGCCAGCAAGGGGGGCACAGATACGCAGTATTTT	CASKGGTDTQYF
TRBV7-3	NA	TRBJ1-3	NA	TGTGCCAGCAGCAATCAGGGCTCTGGAAACACCATATATTTT	CASSNQGSGNTIYF
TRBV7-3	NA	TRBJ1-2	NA	TGTGCCAGCAGCTTATATACAGGGAGGGGAAAAGGCTACACCTTC	CASSLYTGRGKGYTF
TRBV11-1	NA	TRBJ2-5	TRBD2	TGTGCCAGCAGCTCAGGAGCGGGAGTGGAGGAGACCCAGTACTTC	CASSSGAGVEETQYF
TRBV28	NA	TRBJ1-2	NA	TGTGCCAGCAGCCCACCTCGAGGATCTACGGTCGGCTACACCTTC	CASSPPRGSTVGYTF
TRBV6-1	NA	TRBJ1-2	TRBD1	TGTGCCAGCAGTGAAGGACAGGGAGGTTATGGCTACACCTTC	CASSEGQGGYGYTF
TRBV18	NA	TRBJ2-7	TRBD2	TGTGCCAGCTCACCTCGACTAGCGGGAGTCACTGGCTCCTACGAGCAGTACTTC	CASSPRLAGVTGSYEQYF
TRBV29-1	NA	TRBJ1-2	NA	TGCAGCGTTCTACAGGCCCAAGGGCTCTATGGCTACACCTTC	CSVLQAQGLYGYTF
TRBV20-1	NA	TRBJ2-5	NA	TGCAGTGCTAAAGTGGAGGAGACCCAGTACTTC	CSAKVEETQYF
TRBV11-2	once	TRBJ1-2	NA	TGTGCCAGCAGTTCGTTCTGGGTGGGCTACACCTTC	CASSSFWVGYTF
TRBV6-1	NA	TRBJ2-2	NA	TGTGCCAGCAGTGGTCTAGCGATTGGGACCGGGGAGCTGTTTTTT	CASSGLAIGTGELFF